This T cell receptor (beta chain) was found in a study of blood T cell repertoires in COVID-19. Looking at the study overall: Acute and convalescent COVID-19 specimens originated in the United States, Italy and Spain. T cells, B-cell-depleted T cells, or PBMCs provided the cDNA or gDNA that served as material.

The CDR3 has 17 residues. Trimming removed 3 bases from V and 4 bases from J; junction bases left unmatched: 12. Looked up from germline, CDR1 is SGDLS and CDR2 is YYNGEE. In the original workflow: How many nucleated cells were present was estimated from reference gene primer amplification. Sequencing used immunoSEQ multiplex PCR; TCRdb keeps in-frame clones, though not all of them. The DNA was the basis for D and trimming; V, J and clone size are from that table. The data show roughly 250,000 clones, 70% to 75% seen once. A few counts support this clone. The receptor's source is an elderly woman with acute or convalescent COVID-19. The specimen sequenced was peripheral blood. The chain couples TRBV9 to TRBJ1-1, with 10 bases aligning to TRBD1. CDR3 DNA sequence: TGTGCCAGCAGCGCCCTCCCGGGACAGGGGAATGGCACTGAAGCTTTCTTT. Its protein is CASSALPGQGNGTEAFF.